The 5 T cell receptor beta chains below come from one sample, sequenced in a study of response to subunit inactivated influenza vaccine. TCRdb passed the RT-PCR reads through MiXCR, listing each CDR3 protein once. The sample lists about 650,000 distinct CDR3 sequences, 15% to 19% occurring once. The sample consisted of PBMCs from blood, taken less than 13 days after vaccination. The receptors stem from a man aged 50 or older who received an inactivated influenza vaccine.

This clonotype was counted ten times or more. J is TRBJ2-1 and V is TRBV24-1; TRBD2 matches 10 bases. Germline V gene lookup returns CDR1 KGHDR and CDR2 SFDVKD. This CDR3 comprises 15 residues. V lost 5 bases, J lost 5 bases, and 5 bases stayed unmatched. CDR3 residues: CATSARLAGDNEQFF. CDR3 coding DNA: TGTGCCACCAGTGCCCGCCTAGCGGGGGACAATGAGCAGTTCTTC.

This clonotype came up many times. The chain recombines TRBV12-3 or TRBV12-4 with TRBJ1-4, with D unresolved. Trimming left V 5 bases short and J 5 bases short, with 18 bases between. The CDR3 sequence is 16 residues long. CDR3 in amino acids: CASSLDPGRKNEKLFF. CDR3 DNA: TGTGCCAGCAGTCTGGATCCGGGCCGTAAGAATGAAAAACTGTTTTTT.

The chain carries TRBV5-6 and TRBJ2-1; 8 bases match TRBD2. V was clipped by 1 base and J by 9 bases; unmatched bases: 6. Germline V gene lookup returns CDR1 SGHDT and CDR2 YYEEEE. The CDR3 is 14 residues long. CDR3 coding DNA: TGTGCCAGCAGCTTGAGTCTAGCGGGCCTTGAGCAGTTCTTC. This codes for CASSLSLAGLEQFF.

This clonotype appeared many times. CDR3 DNA: TGCGCCAGCAGCCGCCGGGACAACTCCTACGAGCAGTACTTC. Translating it yields CASSRRDNSYEQYF. V usage is TRBV5-1 and J usage is TRBJ2-7; maybe TRBD1 (6 bases). The CDR3 totals 14 residues. Germline V gives CDR1 SGHRS, CDR2 YFSETQ. The V end was cut by 4 bases, the J end by 0 bases, with 11 bases between.

The genes are TRBV6-1 and TRBJ1-2, with 11 bases lining up with TRBD1. With 6 bases clipped from V and 6 bases from J, the junction kept 3 bases outside the gene matches. CDR1 is MNHNS and CDR2 is SASEGT in the germline V gene. The CDR3 length is 13 residues. Here the CDR3 DNA reads TGTGCCAGCAGCGGGGGACAGGGGGATGGCTACACCTTC. It yields the protein CASSGGQGDGYTF.